The 27 T cell receptor beta chains below all came from one sample that was sequenced in a study of PD-1 blockade in classical Hodgkin lymphoma. The protocol was immunoSEQ multiplex PCR, while the TCRdb copy is restricted to in-frame clones and leaves out a portion. The profile covers 12,000 or so clones, with roughly 85% appearing a single time and under 45% taken by the ten largest. Stated time point: cycle 4 day 1 (C4D1), after 5 to 7 weeks of nivolumab. Each patient experienced a relapse that followed autologous stem cell transplantation, and brentuximab vedotin exposure varied. After PBMCs were thawed, their CD8+ T cells were isolated by magnetic negative selection. The sequencing used CD8+ T cells from blood, collected before the fourth cycle of nivolumab. Every receptor here comes from a human donor with classical Hodgkin lymphoma. The donor label of this sample is uncertain.

This sequence joins TRBV9 and TRBJ2-2, with a tentative D call TRBD1 (5 bases). CDR1 and CDR2 from the germline V gene are SGDLS and YYNGEE. V dropped 1 base and J dropped 0 bases, with 7 bases sitting between them. The CDR3 length is 15 residues. CDR3 sequence reads: CASSVTGSNTGELFF. The DNA of the CDR3 is TGTGCCAGCAGCGTAACAGGCTCGAACACCGGGGAGCTGTTTTTT.

V and J are TRBV5-8 and TRBJ1-1, with a tentative D call TRBD1 (6 bases). This CDR3 is built from 15 residues. The V gene's germline CDR1 is SGHTS and CDR2 YDEGEE. V lost 3 bases, J lost 2 bases, and 14 bases lay in between. The CDR3 region has the DNA TGTGCCAGCAGCTCGTGGACAGTCTCAAACACTGAAGCTTTCTTT. It codes for CASSSWTVSNTEAFF.

The gene calls are TRBV5-6 and TRBJ1-3; TRBD1 is a possible D gene (5 bases). The length of the CDR3 is 15 residues. Germline values: CDR1 SGHDT, CDR2 YYEEEE. The ends were cut back, 3 bases at V and 0 bases at J, with 10 bases in the middle. CDR3 coding DNA: TGTGCCAGCAGCTCAAGGGGATCCTCTGGAAACACCATATATTTT. Amino acid sequence: CASSSRGSSGNTIYF.

This clone was detected only once. This chain joins TRBV12-5 and TRBJ2-3; D remains unclear. Germline V gives CDR1 LGHNT, CDR2 FRNRAP. The CDR3 loop spans 15 amino acids. The V and J ends lost 6 bases and 1 base respectively, with 14 bases between them. The chain's CDR3 is CASGPSDHGTDTQYF. CDR3 sequence (DNA): TGTGCTAGTGGCCCCTCGGACCACGGCACAGATACGCAGTATTTT.

The rearrangement links TRBV28 to TRBJ2-5; no reliable D call. In germline, CDR1 is MDHEN, CDR2 SYDVKM. With 6 bases removed from V and 1 base from J, the gap between germline ends came to 18 bases. This CDR3 is 16 amino acids long. CDR3 DNA sequence: TGTGCCAGCAGGTCAGGCACGGCCGCACCCCAAGAGACCCAGTACTTC. Translation: CASRSGTAAPQETQYF.

This chain joins TRBV27 and TRBJ1-6; 7 nucleotides line up with TRBD1. V gave up 5 bases and J gave up 9 bases; unmatched junction bases: 10. The CDR3 contains 15 residues. In germline, CDR1 is MNHEY, CDR2 SMNVEV (reference sequence). The CDR3 region is CASSTSTGMGSPLHF. The CDR3 region has the DNA TGTGCCAGCAGTACCTCGACAGGGATGGGTTCACCCCTCCACTTT.

This clone is judged hyperexpanded (1% or more). The chain carries TRBV15 and TRBJ2-7; D is perhaps TRBD1 (6 bases). Deletions cut 0 bases from V and 0 bases from J, with 12 bases between. The CDR3 consists of 16 residues. Per the germline V gene, CDR1 is LNHNV and CDR2 is YYDKDF (reference sequence). The CDR3 reads CATSREQGGPSYEQYF. The CDR3 DNA reads as TGTGCCACCAGCAGAGAACAGGGCGGTCCCTCCTACGAGCAGTACTTC.

This clone has just one count. This chain uses TRBV6-1 with TRBJ1-2, with TRBD1 identical over 9 bases. There are 15 residues in the CDR3. V gave up 1 base and J gave up 3 bases; unmatched junction bases: 3. CDR1 MNHNS and CDR2 SASEGT come from the germline V gene. CDR3 protein: CASSEEGQGYYGYTF. The CDR3, as DNA: TGTGCCAGCAGTGAAGAGGGACAGGGCTACTATGGCTACACCTTC.

The V call is TRBV25-1, the J call TRBJ2-5, with 7 positions matching TRBD2. The last part of the DNA fits TRBJ2-7 better; the J call may be wrong. The CDR3 runs 16 residues. Germline loops: CDR1 MGHDK, CDR2 SYGVNS. The CDR3 loop reads CASSESGSGATYEQYF. Here the CDR3 DNA reads TGTGCCAGCAGTGAATCTGGGAGCGGGGCCACCTACGAGCAGTACTTC.

CDR3 in amino acids: CASSVLADPSYNEQFF. The CDR3 nucleotides are TGTGCCAGTAGTGTCCTAGCGGACCCCTCCTACAATGAGCAGTTCTTC. The chain recombines TRBV19 with TRBJ2-1; 7 bases fit TRBD2. The CDR3 loop spans 16 amino acids. J was trimmed by 0 bases and V by 5 bases; bases with no gene match: 7. The germline gives CDR1 LNHDA, CDR2 SQIVND (reference sequence).

This clone came up once. V is TRBV7-9 and J is TRBJ2-7; D is uncertain. V lost 3 bases and J 0 bases, leaving 15 bases between the germline ends. The CDR3 is made up of 16 amino acids. CDR1 is SEHNR and CDR2 is FQNEAQ in the germline V gene (reference sequence). The CDR3 protein is CASSFPPPPFSYEQYF. In DNA, the CDR3 is TGTGCCAGCAGCTTCCCTCCGCCCCCCTTCTCCTACGAGCAGTACTTC.

V is TRBV10-3 and J is TRBJ2-1; 11 positions agree with TRBD2. With 3 bases clipped from V and 10 bases from J, the junction kept 11 bases outside the gene matches. The CDR3 extends over 16 amino acids. Germline CDR1 is ENHRY and CDR2 is SYGVKD. Here the CDR3 DNA reads TGTGCCATCAGTGATTTACTAGCGGGAGAGGGAGGGGAGCAGTTCTTC. This translates into CAISDLLAGEGGEQFF.

The V call is TRBV11-2, the J call TRBJ2-3, with D perhaps matching TRBD1 or TRBD2 (5 bases each). The CDR3 totals 19 residues. Trimming removed 5 bases from V and 5 bases from J, with 29 bases in between. Germline CDR1 SGHAT, CDR2 FQNNGV. CDR3 DNA sequence: TGTGCCAGCAGCCACCCGGTGATCGAACGTGGGAGAGGGGAAGATACGCAGTATTTT. Translated: CASSHPVIERGRGEDTQYF.

This chain joins TRBV6-5 and TRBJ1-2; 7 nucleotides line up with TRBD1. Germline V gene sequence: CDR1 MNHEY, CDR2 SVGAGI. The CDR3 runs to 15 residues. V dropped 0 bases and J dropped 5; count of bases not matched to a gene: 6. The CDR3: CASSYSRQGGYGYTF. CDR3 in DNA: TGTGCCAGCAGTTACTCCCGCCAGGGGGGTTATGGCTACACCTTC.

The chain employs TRBV19 and TRBJ1-1; no definite D call. CDR1 is LNHDA, CDR2 SQIVND, per germline (reference sequence). V was clipped by 7 bases and J by 0 bases, with 12 bases between them. The CDR3 spans 14 residues. The CDR3 reads CASTLDGLNTEAFF. The CDR3 bases are TGTGCCAGTACTCTCGACGGGCTGAACACTGAAGCTTTCTTT.

This clone has only one observation. The rearrangement uses TRBV30 and TRBJ2-3; 11 bases are a match to TRBD2. The J segment lost 3 bases and the V segment lost 3 bases, leaving 5 bases of the junction unmatched. This CDR3 is built from 15 residues. CDR1 is GTSNPN, CDR2 SVGIG, per germline (reference sequence). The CDR3 spells CAWSQTSGATDTQYF. The CDR3 region has the DNA TGTGCCTGGAGCCAGACTAGCGGGGCGACAGATACGCAGTATTTT.

This clone was recorded a few times. The chain is built from TRBV28 and TRBJ1-1; D remains ambiguous. Trimming stripped 4 bases from V and 4 bases from J, with 10 bases between. This CDR3 has 13 amino acids. Per the germline V gene, CDR1 is MDHEN and CDR2 is SYDVKM. The chain's CDR3 is CASSSRMGTEAFF. Written as DNA, the CDR3 is TGTGCCAGCAGTTCCCGGATGGGCACTGAAGCTTTCTTT.

The chain couples TRBV19 to TRBJ2-2; 10 bases agree with TRBD2. CDR1 is LNHDA and CDR2 is SQIVND in the germline V gene (reference sequence). With 8 bases clipped from V and 6 bases from J, the junction kept 12 bases outside the gene matches. CDR3 length: 16 amino acids. This CDR3 is CASEIPGLASAGELFF. CDR3 sequence (DNA): TGTGCCAGTGAAATACCGGGACTAGCGAGTGCCGGGGAGCTGTTTTTT.

The V and J genes are TRBV4-3 and TRBJ1-4; TRBD1 might be the D (5 bases). Germline lookup yields CDR1 LGHNA and CDR2 YSLEER. V lost 0 bases and J 7 bases, leaving 9 bases between the germline ends. The CDR3 covers 14 residues. The CDR3 loop is CASSQDGTREKLFF. The CDR3 bases are TGCGCCAGCAGCCAAGATGGGACTCGTGAAAAACTGTTTTTT.

The J gene is TRBJ2-3, the V gene TRBV27, with D tentatively TRBD2 (5 bases). Trimming removed 5 bases from V and 0 bases from J, with 12 bases in between. This CDR3 has 15 residues. Germline CDR1 MNHEY, CDR2 SMNVEV (reference sequence). DNA of the CDR3: TGTGCCAGCAGTCCCATTGGCGGGAGCACAGATACGCAGTATTTT. Translating gives CASSPIGGSTDTQYF.

V is TRBV5-1 and J is TRBJ2-2; TRBD2 agrees at 8 bases. The germline V gene encodes CDR1 SGHRS and CDR2 YFSETQ. The CDR3 is 16 amino acids. V lost 4 bases, J lost 6 bases, and 11 bases stayed unmatched. CDR3: CASSEVSGSQAGELFF. The CDR3 nucleotides read TGCGCCAGCAGCGAAGTCAGCGGGAGTCAGGCCGGGGAGCTGTTTTTT. Full variable domain (missing parts from reference TRBV5-1 and TRBJ2-2): KAGVTQTPRYLIKTRGQQVTLSCSPISGHRSVSWYQQTPGQGLQFLFEYFSETQRNKGNFPGRFSGRQFSNSRSEMNVSTLELGDSALYLCASSEVSGSQAGELFFGEGSRLTVL.

The V gene is TRBV25-1, the J gene TRBJ2-5; 10 bases map to TRBD2. CDR1 MGHDK and CDR2 SYGVNS come from the germline V gene. The CDR3 has 15 residues. V lost 1 base and J lost 3; bases outside the gene matches: 2. The CDR3 sequence: CASSESTSGKETQYF. The CDR3 nucleotides are TGTGCCAGCAGTGAATCCACTAGCGGGAAAGAGACCCAGTACTTC. Using reference TRBV25-1 and TRBJ2-5 for the parts outside the CDR3, the full variable domain is EADIYQTPRYLVIGTGKKITLECSQTMGHDKMYWYQQDPGMELHLIHYSYGVNSTEKGDLSSESTVSRIRTEHFPLTLESARPSHTSQYLCASSESTSGKETQYFGPGTRLLVL.

The chain joins TRBV29-1 to TRBJ2-5; D gene ambiguous. Deletions cut 0 bases from V and 0 bases from J, with 8 bases between. Germline CDR1 reads SQVTM; CDR2 reads ANQGSEA. The CDR3 contains 14 residues. CDR3 coding DNA: TGCAGCGTTGAAGATCCGGTGTACCAAGAGACCCAGTACTTC. It is translated as CSVEDPVYQETQYF.

The chain couples TRBV6-4 to TRBJ2-3; 12 bases line up with TRBD2. CDR3 length: 16 amino acids. From germline, CDR1 is MRHNA and CDR2 SNTAGT. The junction had 4 bases not matched to a gene; V was cut back by 4 bases and J by 2 bases. The CDR3 bases are TGTGCCAGCAGTGTGCTAGCGGGAGGGATCACAGATACGCAGTATTTT. It translates to CASSVLAGGITDTQYF.

The genes are TRBV4-1 and TRBJ2-7, with 9 nucleotides matching TRBD2. The CDR3 covers 17 residues. Germline loops: CDR1 MGHRA, CDR2 YSYEKL. With V trimmed by 0 bases and J by 2 bases, 8 bases remained unmatched. CDR3 loop: CASSQDRGGAGTYEQYF. The DNA for the CDR3 is TGCGCCAGCAGCCAAGACCGCGGGGGGGCAGGGACCTACGAGCAGTACTTC.

V and J are TRBV2 and TRBJ2-1, with D tentatively TRBD1 (5 bases). Trimming pared 11 bases from V and 7 bases from J, leaving 21 bases between. Germline V gene lookup returns CDR1 SNHLY and CDR2 FYNNEI. The length of the CDR3 is 14 residues. In DNA, the CDR3 is TGTGCCGCATCCTCTTCCCTAAGGGGTAATGAGCAGTTCTTC. Translating it yields CAASSSLRGNEQFF.

The chain is built from TRBV11-2 and TRBJ1-1; no definite D call. The CDR3 contains 11 residues. Germline lookup yields CDR1 SGHAT and CDR2 FQNNGV. Trimming shortened V by 1 base and J by 8 bases, and 5 bases separated the two germline ends. In DNA, the CDR3 is TGTGCCAGCAGCTTAGGTGTCGAAGCTTTCTTT. This encodes CASSLGVEAFF.